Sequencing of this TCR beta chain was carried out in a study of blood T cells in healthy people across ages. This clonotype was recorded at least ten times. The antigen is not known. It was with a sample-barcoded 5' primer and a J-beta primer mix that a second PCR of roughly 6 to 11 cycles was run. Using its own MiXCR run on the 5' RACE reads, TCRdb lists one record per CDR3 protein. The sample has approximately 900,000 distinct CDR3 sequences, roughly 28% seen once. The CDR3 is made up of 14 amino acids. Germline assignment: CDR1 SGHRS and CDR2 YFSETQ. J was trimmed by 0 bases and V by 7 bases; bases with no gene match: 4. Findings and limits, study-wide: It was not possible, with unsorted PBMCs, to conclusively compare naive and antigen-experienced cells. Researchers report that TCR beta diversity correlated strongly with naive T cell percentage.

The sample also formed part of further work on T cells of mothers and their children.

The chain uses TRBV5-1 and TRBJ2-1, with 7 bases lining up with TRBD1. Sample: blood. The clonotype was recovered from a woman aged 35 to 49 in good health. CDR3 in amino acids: CASQRDSSYNEQFF. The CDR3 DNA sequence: TGCGCCAGCCAACGGGACAGCTCCTACAATGAGCAGTTCTTC.